A selection of T cell receptor beta chains follows, all from one sample in a study of spatial heterogeneity in lung cancer. TCRdb reanalysed the 5' RACE reads using MiXCR and keeps one entry per CDR3 protein. This sample has more than 65,000 distinct CDR3 sequences, with over 9.5% found just once. Specimen: PBMCs, collected at surgery. All receptors derive from a male donor with early-stage non-small cell lung cancer. CDR3s include the opening cysteine and the closing phenylalanine or tryptophan. The order of the fields is J gene, D gene, CDR3 length, V gene, clone size, CDR3 DNA, CDR3 protein. The D gene is left open where the match is weak. Rows may omit the clone size; those that give it use once, few, many or a size class.

j_call: TRBJ2-5
d_call: TRBD2
cdr3_length: 14
v_call: TRBV3-1
clone_size: NA
cdr3_nt: TGTGCCAGCAGCCGGCTAGCGGGATCAGAGACCCAGTACTTC
cdr3_aa: CASSRLAGSETQYF

j_call: TRBJ2-3
d_call: NA
cdr3_length: 14
v_call: TRBV29-1
clone_size: many
cdr3_nt: TGCAGCGTTGTATGGCAGTCTTTCACAGATACGCAGTATTTT
cdr3_aa: CSVVWQSFTDTQYF

j_call: TRBJ2-1
d_call: NA
cdr3_length: 13
v_call: TRBV6-6
clone_size: many
cdr3_nt: TGTGCCAGCACGGCAGGGTCCTACAATGAGCAGTTCTTC
cdr3_aa: CASTAGSYNEQFF

j_call: TRBJ2-5
d_call: NA
cdr3_length: 14
v_call: TRBV6-2/TRBV6-3
clone_size: few
cdr3_nt: TGTGCCAGCAGTTACGCGGGGAACCAAGAGACCCAGTACTTC
cdr3_aa: CASSYAGNQETQYF

j_call: TRBJ1-1
d_call: NA
cdr3_length: 15
v_call: TRBV27
clone_size: few
cdr3_nt: TGTGCCAGCAGTCCCCGCGCGCTGGATAACACTGAAGCTTTCTTT
cdr3_aa: CASSPRALDNTEAFF

j_call: TRBJ1-2
d_call: NA
cdr3_length: 12
v_call: TRBV3-1
clone_size: NA
cdr3_nt: TGTGTCAGCAGCCAGTCAGTGCATGGCTACACCTTC
cdr3_aa: CVSSQSVHGYTF

j_call: TRBJ2-1
d_call: TRBD2
cdr3_length: 13
v_call: TRBV30
clone_size: NA
cdr3_nt: TGTGCCCTCTCGGGGAGCGGGGAGAATGAGCAGTTCTTC
cdr3_aa: CALSGSGENEQFF

j_call: TRBJ1-5
d_call: NA
cdr3_length: 15
v_call: TRBV5-6
clone_size: few
cdr3_nt: TGTGCCAGCAGCTTGGGACACCTTATCAGTCAGCCCCAGCATTTT
cdr3_aa: CASSLGHLISQPQHF

j_call: TRBJ2-1
d_call: NA
cdr3_length: 12
v_call: TRBV19
clone_size: NA
cdr3_nt: TGTGCCAGTAGTTTCCTGGAAAATGAGCAGTTCTTC
cdr3_aa: CASSFLENEQFF

j_call: TRBJ2-7
d_call: NA
cdr3_length: 15
v_call: TRBV30
clone_size: few
cdr3_nt: TGTGCCTGGGTCGAGCCGGGGACTCCCCCTTACGAGCAGTACTTC
cdr3_aa: CAWVEPGTPPYEQYF

j_call: TRBJ2-7
d_call: NA
cdr3_length: 14
v_call: TRBV4-1
clone_size: few
cdr3_nt: TGCGCCAGCAGCCAAGGGTACGGGAGTGACGAGCAGTACTTC
cdr3_aa: CASSQGYGSDEQYF

j_call: TRBJ2-4
d_call: NA
cdr3_length: 15
v_call: TRBV18
clone_size: few
cdr3_nt: TGTGCCAGCTCACCTGACTCACTAGCCAAAAACATTCAGTACTTC
cdr3_aa: CASSPDSLAKNIQYF

j_call: TRBJ2-3
d_call: NA
cdr3_length: 14
v_call: TRBV14
clone_size: NA
cdr3_nt: TGTGCCAGCAGCCCGCGACTCGGAACAGATACGCAGTATTTT
cdr3_aa: CASSPRLGTDTQYF

j_call: TRBJ1-6
d_call: NA
cdr3_length: 14
v_call: TRBV6-6
clone_size: many
cdr3_nt: TGTGCCAGCAGTTACGGCCAGGAGAATTCACCCCTCCACTTT
cdr3_aa: CASSYGQENSPLHF

j_call: TRBJ2-1
d_call: TRBD2
cdr3_length: 14
v_call: TRBV29-1
clone_size: few
cdr3_nt: TGCAGCGTTTACCCAGCGGGAGGGCCAAATGAGCAGTTCTTC
cdr3_aa: CSVYPAGGPNEQFF

j_call: TRBJ1-2
d_call: TRBD1
cdr3_length: 11
v_call: TRBV29-1
clone_size: few
cdr3_nt: TGCAGCGTTGAATGGGACAGGGGCTACACCTTC
cdr3_aa: CSVEWDRGYTF

j_call: TRBJ2-1
d_call: TRBD2
cdr3_length: 16
v_call: TRBV5-6
clone_size: NA
cdr3_nt: TGTGCCAGCAGCCGGACTAGCGGGAGGTCGAGCAATGAGCAGTTCTTC
cdr3_aa: CASSRTSGRSSNEQFF

j_call: TRBJ1-1
d_call: NA
cdr3_length: 14
v_call: TRBV5-5
clone_size: NA
cdr3_nt: TGTGCCAGCAGCTTGGACCAGGCCTACACTGAAGCTTTCTTT
cdr3_aa: CASSLDQAYTEAFF

j_call: TRBJ2-3
d_call: TRBD2
cdr3_length: 16
v_call: TRBV9
clone_size: NA
cdr3_nt: TGTGCCAGCAGCGTAGAGGTAGCGGGGGGAGCAGATACGCAGTATTTT
cdr3_aa: CASSVEVAGGADTQYF

j_call: TRBJ2-3
d_call: TRBD2
cdr3_length: 17
v_call: TRBV7-9
clone_size: once
cdr3_nt: TGTGCCAGCAGCTTAGCTCTTGCGGGAGGGGTCACAGATACGCAGTATTTT
cdr3_aa: CASSLALAGGVTDTQYF

j_call: TRBJ2-1
d_call: TRBD1
cdr3_length: 16
v_call: TRBV13
clone_size: few
cdr3_nt: TGTGCCAGCAGCCGAATAAGGGACAGCTCCTACAATGAGCAGTTCTTC
cdr3_aa: CASSRIRDSSYNEQFF

j_call: TRBJ1-2
d_call: TRBD1
cdr3_length: 13
v_call: TRBV7-8
clone_size: medium-sized
cdr3_nt: TGTGCCAGCAGCTTGGGACAGAACTATGGCTACACCTTC
cdr3_aa: CASSLGQNYGYTF

j_call: TRBJ2-7
d_call: NA
cdr3_length: 14
v_call: TRBV6-2/TRBV6-3
clone_size: NA
cdr3_nt: TGTGCCAGCAGTATCCGTCCTTACTCCTACGAGCAGTACTTC
cdr3_aa: CASSIRPYSYEQYF

j_call: TRBJ2-1
d_call: TRBD1
cdr3_length: 16
v_call: TRBV5-1
clone_size: NA
cdr3_nt: TGCGCCAGCAGCTCGGTGGGACAGCCCTCCTACAATGAGCAGTTCTTC
cdr3_aa: CASSSVGQPSYNEQFF

j_call: TRBJ2-7
d_call: TRBD2
cdr3_length: 13
v_call: TRBV10-1
clone_size: NA
cdr3_nt: TGCGCCAGCAGTGGCGGGGGATCCCACGAGCAGTACTTC
cdr3_aa: CASSGGGSHEQYF

j_call: TRBJ2-5
d_call: NA
cdr3_length: 11
v_call: TRBV6-6
clone_size: many
cdr3_nt: TGTGCCAGCAGTTATATGAAGACCCAGTACTTC
cdr3_aa: CASSYMKTQYF

j_call: TRBJ2-2
d_call: NA
cdr3_length: 16
v_call: TRBV5-4
clone_size: NA
cdr3_nt: TGTGCCAGCAGCCGCGGGGGACAGACGAACACCAGGGAGCTGTTTTTT
cdr3_aa: CASSRGGQTNTRELFF

j_call: TRBJ1-2
d_call: TRBD1
cdr3_length: 15
v_call: TRBV5-6
clone_size: few
cdr3_nt: TGTGCCAGCAGCTTTGGGACAGCCAATAACTATGGCTACACCTTC
cdr3_aa: CASSFGTANNYGYTF

j_call: TRBJ2-7
d_call: NA
cdr3_length: 15
v_call: TRBV5-1
clone_size: few
cdr3_nt: TGCGCCAGCAGAGTCCGACAGGATCCTACCTACGAGCAGTACTTC
cdr3_aa: CASRVRQDPTYEQYF